The TCR beta chain under discussion was sequenced for a study of blood T cell repertoires in COVID-19. Background on the study: Donors in the United States, Italy and Spain gave samples during acute or convalescent COVID-19. In each case, the material was cDNA or gDNA derived from T cells, B-cell-depleted T cells, or PBMCs.

Original processing notes: From reference gene primer amplification, estimates of nucleated cell counts were derived. TCRdb's table, derived via immunoSEQ multiplex PCR, lists solely in-frame clones and lacks some. V and J calls and clone size are given by that table; D and trimming were obtained from the DNA. The data show 250,000 to 350,000 clones, about nine tenths seen once. This CDR3 is 20 amino acids long. The germline CDR1 and CDR2 sequences are SGHVS and FQNEAQ. The trim removed 3 bases at V and 0 bases at J, leaving 17 bases unmatched. The sample consisted of peripheral blood. The chain combines TRBV7-8 with TRBJ2-1; 7 positions agree with TRBD1. The sequence was collected from an older woman with acute or convalescent COVID-19. The DNA of the CDR3 is TGTGCCAGCAGCTTTCTCGCAGGGGGAATTCGGGTAGGCTCCTACAATGAGCAGTTCTTC. Its translation: CASSFLAGGIRVGSYNEQFF.